The 14 T cell receptor beta chains presented below share a single source sample, sequenced in a study of T-cell memory formation after mild COVID-19. MiXCR, run by TCRdb on the 5' RACE reads, gives a single entry per CDR3 protein. This sample has some 450,000 distinct CDR3 sequences, with roughly 17% found just once. Sequenced input: PBMCs or a T cell subset sorted from them (not recorded which). Receptors originate from a man between 18 and 29 years old who had mild COVID-19 (a few samples of this study predate the infection). Cell type and time point are not known.

The CDR3 bases are TGTGCCAGCACCTACCTGGGGTGGACCCAGTACTTC. Translating gives CASTYLGWTQYF. The V call is TRBV7-8, the J call TRBJ2-5, with D unresolved. V dropped 7 bases and J dropped 7 bases, with 13 bases sitting between them. CDR1 and CDR2 from the germline V gene are SGHVS and FQNEAQ. The CDR3 runs 12 residues.

V usage is TRBV12-3 or TRBV12-4 and J usage is TRBJ2-1, with 10 bases fitting TRBD1. Unmatched junction bases numbered 7, after V lost 2 bases and J lost 9 bases. The CDR3 is 15 amino acids. The CDR3 reads CASSLRGQGGVEQFF. CDR3 in DNA: TGTGCCAGCAGTTTAAGAGGACAGGGGGGGGTTGAGCAGTTCTTC.

The table lists this clonotype with a few counts. The CDR3 spells CASSLGAYALSPGYTF. The CDR3 DNA reads as TGTGCCAGCAGCTTGGGGGCCTATGCTCTGTCTCCCGGCTACACCTTC. V is TRBV7-9 and J is TRBJ1-2; D is perhaps TRBD1 (6 bases). The V gene's germline CDR1 is SEHNR and CDR2 FQNEAQ (reference sequence). The CDR3 is 16 residues long. The germline V and J ends were trimmed by 3 bases and 8 bases, with 22 bases remaining between them.

The sample holds a few counts of this clonotype. The genes are TRBV7-6 and TRBJ1-6; 10 bases fit TRBD1. The CDR3 has 17 amino acids. V dropped 5 bases and J dropped 4; count of bases not matched to a gene: 8. CDR1 and CDR2 (germline): SGHVS, FNYEAQ. The CDR3 reads CASSVSGTGAYNSPLHF. The CDR3 bases are TGTGCCAGCAGCGTGTCCGGGACAGGGGCATATAATTCACCCCTCCACTTT.

The table lists this clonotype with a few counts. The V call is TRBV5-1, the J call TRBJ2-5, with D possibly matching TRBD2 (6 bases). CDR3 length: 15 amino acids. The V gene lost 3 bases and the J gene lost 7 bases, with 19 bases spanning the gap. Germline values: CDR1 SGHRS, CDR2 YFSETQ. The CDR3 sequence: CASSYRAGLVGTQYF. The CDR3 nucleotides are TGCGCCAGCAGCTACCGAGCGGGCTTGGTCGGGACCCAGTACTTC.

The V call is TRBV7-2, the J call TRBJ2-5, with D maybe TRBD1 (5 bases). The CDR3 sequence is 14 residues long. The V and J ends lost 0 bases and 0 bases respectively, with 5 bases between them. Per germline, CDR1 SGHTA and CDR2 FQGNSA. CDR3 amino acids: CASSLAGHQETQYF. The CDR3 bases are TGTGCCAGCAGCTTAGCGGGGCACCAAGAGACCCAGTACTTC.

This sequence joins TRBV6-5 and TRBJ1-1; D uncertain. This CDR3 spans 11 amino acids. Germline CDR1 reads MNHEY; CDR2 reads SVGAGI. The V end lost 10 bases, the J end lost 4 bases, and 10 bases lay between the germline ends. CDR3 region: CAKTNCTEAFF. CDR3 nucleotide sequence: TGTGCCAAGACGAACTGCACTGAAGCTTTCTTT.

The DNA for the CDR3 is TGTGCCAGCAGCTCCGGGACAGGGAGAATACAGCCCCAGCATTTT. It encodes CASSSGTGRIQPQHF. The chain carries TRBV12-3 or TRBV12-4 and TRBJ1-5, with 9 bases matching TRBD1. This CDR3 comprises 15 residues. V trimming: 6 bases; J trimming: 7 bases; junction bases outside the gene matches: 10.

There are a few counts of this clonotype. CDR3 sequence reads: CASRDGDRGTAVHEQFF. CDR3 sequence (DNA): TGTGCCAGCAGAGACGGGGACAGGGGGACAGCAGTTCATGAGCAGTTCTTC. The chain has TRBV6-1 and TRBJ2-1; TRBD1 matches at 11 bases. The CDR3 runs 17 residues. V shed 6 bases, J shed 8 bases, and the junction held 15 bases outside the gene matches. Germline values: CDR1 MNHNS, CDR2 SASEGT.

This clonotype was counted only a few times. The chain combines TRBV6-2 or TRBV6-3 with TRBJ1-5; no clear D. In germline, CDR1 is MNHEY, CDR2 SVGEGT. The V gene lost 6 bases and the J gene lost 9 bases, with 15 bases spanning the gap. This CDR3 spans 13 amino acids. The CDR3 sequence is CASSDKADRPQHF. The CDR3 DNA reads as TGTGCCAGCAGCGACAAGGCAGATAGGCCCCAGCATTTT.

A few counts support this clonotype. The chain joins TRBV6-6 to TRBJ1-4, with D perhaps TRBD1 (6 bases). The CDR3 has 19 residues. Trimming took off 0 bases at V and 8 bases at J, with 25 bases between the two ends. Per germline, CDR1 MNHNY and CDR2 SVGAGI (reference sequence). CDR3 residues: CASSYSAVLMGHVREKLFF. The CDR3 nucleotides read TGTGCCAGCAGTTACTCGGCTGTTCTAATGGGACACGTACGGGAAAAACTGTTTTTT.

In DNA, the CDR3 is TGTGCCAGCAGCCTAGGAGGGGTTGGACAGCCCCAGCATTTT. Translation gives CASSLGGVGQPQHF. This chain links TRBV7-6 with TRBJ1-5; D possibly corresponds to TRBD1 (5 bases). Looked up from germline, CDR1 is SGHVS and CDR2 is FNYEAQ. Trimming shortened V by 5 bases and J by 7 bases, and 15 bases separated the two germline ends. This CDR3 is 14 amino acids long.

The sample holds a few counts of this clonotype. The chain joins TRBV6-5 to TRBJ2-1; maybe TRBD2 (6 bases). This CDR3 has 16 amino acids. V dropped 4 bases and J dropped 7 bases, with 20 bases sitting between them. Germline V gives CDR1 MNHEY, CDR2 SVGAGI. The DNA for the CDR3 is TGTGCCAGCAGTTCCCCCCGTGAGGGAGGATTGAATGAGCAGTTCTTC. Translated: CASSSPREGGLNEQFF.

The V and J genes are TRBV7-6 and TRBJ1-3; the D is unclear. CDR3 size: 15 residues. CDR1 and CDR2 (germline): SGHVS, FNYEAQ. Between the trimmed V and J ends, which lost 5 bases and 2 bases, there was a span of 13 bases. The CDR3, as DNA: TGTGCCAGCAGCGCCCAATCGGGGACTGGAAACACCATATATTTT. Protein product: CASSAQSGTGNTIYF.